A single sample is the source of the 7 T cell receptor beta chains below, sequenced in a study of cytomegalovirus exposure and HLA in healthy donors. The PCR contained 60 Vbeta and 13 Jbeta primers. The data were produced by immunoSEQ multiplex PCR, yet TCRdb's version contains in-frame clones alone and is incomplete. The sample lists about 84,000 clones; about 60% were seen once. Sequenced material: PBMCs. These receptors were taken from a woman aged 40 to 50 in good health and CMV-seropositive.

The chain couples TRBV27 to TRBJ1-5; D remains ambiguous. Germline assignment: CDR1 MNHEY and CDR2 SMNVEV (reference sequence). V was shortened by 5 bases and J by 3 bases, with 11 bases between the two germline ends. The CDR3 is made up of 14 amino acids. CDR3: CASSAPGLNQPQHF. The DNA for the CDR3 is TGTGCCAGCAGTGCCCCAGGACTCAATCAGCCCCAGCATTTT.

The chain links TRBV10-3 to TRBJ1-1, with D possibly matching TRBD1 (5 bases). The CDR3 consists of 12 residues. CDR1 is ENHRY and CDR2 is SYGVKD in the germline V gene. The V end lost 10 bases, the J end lost 3 bases, and 12 bases lay between the germline ends. Written as DNA, the CDR3 is TGTGCCAGCAGGGCTGAGGACACTGAAGCTTTCTTT. Translation: CASRAEDTEAFF.

The chain recombines TRBV5-1 with TRBJ2-7; D gene uncertain. This CDR3 spans 17 amino acids. Germline-derived CDR1 and CDR2 are SGHRS and YFSETQ. V was clipped by 1 base and J by 0 bases, with 17 bases between them. The CDR3 sequence: CASSLLFQSSGSYEQYF. CDR3 coding DNA: TGCGCCAGCAGCTTGCTGTTCCAGTCATCGGGCTCCTACGAGCAGTACTTC.

The gene calls are TRBV2 and TRBJ2-7; no clear D gene. The germline V and J ends were trimmed by 2 bases and 2 bases, with 10 bases remaining between them. Germline V gene lookup returns CDR1 SNHLY and CDR2 FYNNEI. This CDR3 contains 14 residues. CDR3 loop: CASSEPYRPYEQYF. For the CDR3, the DNA is TGTGCCAGCAGTGAACCGTACAGACCCTACGAGCAGTACTTC.

The chain is built from TRBV2 and TRBJ1-5; 7 positions agree with TRBD1. This CDR3 has 13 residues. J was trimmed by 5 bases and V by 4 bases; bases with no gene match: 2. CDR1 is SNHLY, CDR2 FYNNEI, per germline. CDR3 DNA: TGTGCCAGCAGTGGGACAGGCGATCAGCCCCAGCATTTT. Its protein product is CASSGTGDQPQHF.

V gene TRBV5-8 combines with J gene TRBJ1-1; 7 bases agree with TRBD1. J gave up 8 bases and V 4 bases, and 11 bases lay outside the gene matches. In germline, CDR1 is SGHTS, CDR2 YDEGEE. The CDR3 is made up of 14 amino acids. The CDR3 here is CASSHGDRAAEAFF. The CDR3, as DNA: TGTGCCAGCAGCCACGGCGACAGGGCGGCCGAAGCTTTCTTT.

About this clone itself: This same CDR3 is encoded by further DNA sequences in the sample. V and J are TRBV7-2 and TRBJ2-1; TRBD2 matches 7 bases. Germline V gene data show CDR1 as SGHTA and CDR2 as FQGNSA. The CDR3 runs to 13 residues. Unmatched junction bases numbered 2, after V lost 1 base and J lost 8 bases. CDR3 nucleotides: TGTGCCAGCAGCTTAGGGGGAGGGGATGAGCAGTTCTTC. Translating gives CASSLGGGDEQFF.